Each of the 30 T cell receptor beta chains below was sequenced from the same sample in a study of blood T cell repertoires in COVID-19. The protocol was immunoSEQ multiplex PCR, while the TCRdb copy is restricted to in-frame clones and leaves out a portion. Among about 200,000 clones listed, around 90% were seen once. What was sequenced was peripheral blood. All receptors derive from a man aged 55 to 69 who had recovered from COVID-19.

The chain carries TRBV19 and TRBJ1-5; 8 bases are shared with TRBD1. J lost 7 bases, V lost 5 bases, and 10 bases had no gene match. The CDR3 contains 15 residues. Germline V gives CDR1 LNHDA, CDR2 SQIVND (reference sequence). The DNA of the CDR3 is TGTGCCAGTAGTCCCCGCAGGGGGCGAGGACAGCCCCAGCATTTT. Translating gives CASSPRRGRGQPQHF. Complete variable domain (other parts from reference TRBV19 and TRBJ1-5): DGGITQSPKYLFRKEGQNVTLSCEQNLNHDAMYWYRQDPGQGLRLIYYSQIVNDFQKGDIAEGYSVSREKKESFPLTVTSAQKNPTAFYLCASSPRRGRGQPQHFGDGTRLSIL.

This chain uses TRBV5-1 with TRBJ1-5; the match to TRBD1 covers 9 bases. The germline V gene has CDR1 SGHRS and CDR2 YFSETQ. V was clipped by 3 bases and J by 2 bases; unmatched bases: 3. The CDR3 loop spans 15 amino acids. In DNA form, the CDR3 reads TGCGCCAGCAGCTGGACAGGGGATCGCAATCAGCCCCAGCATTTT. Translated, it gives CASSWTGDRNQPQHF.

V and J are TRBV9 and TRBJ2-2, with 8 bases identical to TRBD1. The CDR3 totals 15 residues. With 2 bases clipped from V and 4 bases from J, the junction kept 4 bases outside the gene matches. CDR1 and CDR2 (germline): SGDLS, YYNGEE. The CDR3 region has the DNA TGTGCCAGCAGCGTTCGGACAGGGTCCACCGGGGAGCTGTTTTTT. Translation: CASSVRTGSTGELFF.

The chain recombines TRBV6-5 with TRBJ1-5; 12 bases agree with TRBD1. Germline V lookup: CDR1 MNHEY, CDR2 SVGAGI. The CDR3 totals 15 residues. J gave up 7 bases and V 5 bases, and 6 bases lay outside the gene matches. The CDR3 coding sequence is TGTGCCAGCAGTACGGGACAGGGGGCGCGGCAGCCCCAGCATTTT. This encodes CASSTGQGARQPQHF.

J is TRBJ2-2 and V is TRBV19; maybe TRBD2 (6 bases). Per the germline V gene, CDR1 is LNHDA and CDR2 is SQIVND (reference sequence). The CDR3 is 14 residues long. Trimming took off 11 bases at V and 0 bases at J, with 13 bases between the two ends. CDR3 sequence (DNA): TGTGCCTCAAAGGAGGGCGCGAACACCGGGGAGCTGTTTTTT. Protein: CASKEGANTGELFF.

A note on this clone: The sample holds other DNA sequences that translate to the same CDR3. The chain recombines TRBV3-1 (or the pseudogene TRBV3-2) with TRBJ1-1; TRBD1 might be the D (5 bases). V lost 1 base to trimming and J lost 1 base, with 7 bases between them. The CDR3 spans 14 residues. Germline lookup yields CDR1 LGHDT and CDR2 YNNKEL (reference sequence). The CDR3 region has the DNA TGTGCCAGCAGCCAAGTGGGGGGGAACACTGAAGCTTTCTTT. It specifies CASSQVGGNTEAFF.

J is TRBJ2-1 and V is TRBV25-1, with D maybe TRBD1 (5 bases). CDR1 and CDR2 from the germline V gene are MGHDK and SYGVNS. The CDR3 contains 16 residues. V lost 3 bases and J 1 base, leaving 13 bases between the germline ends. In nucleotides, the CDR3 is TGTGCCAGCAGTGAGATGGGCAGGGTTTCCTACAATGAGCAGTTCTTC. Its translation is CASSEMGRVSYNEQFF. Complete variable domain (other parts from reference TRBV25-1 and TRBJ2-1): EADIYQTPRYLVIGTGKKITLECSQTMGHDKMYWYQQDPGMELHLIHYSYGVNSTEKGDLSSESTVSRIRTEHFPLTLESARPSHTSQYLCASSEMGRVSYNEQFFGPGTRLTVL.

This chain connects TRBV19 to TRBJ2-2; D is uncertain. The V and J ends lost 4 bases and 6 bases respectively, with 12 bases between them. Looked up from germline, CDR1 is LNHDA and CDR2 is SQIVND (reference sequence). This CDR3 spans 14 amino acids. The CDR3 region is CASSTLVGSGELFF. The DNA of the CDR3 is TGTGCCAGTAGTACCCTAGTAGGATCCGGGGAGCTGTTTTTT.

The chain joins TRBV6-5 to TRBJ2-1, with D maybe TRBD2 (6 bases). The CDR3 extends over 12 amino acids. Germline values: CDR1 MNHEY, CDR2 SVGAGI. The V gene lost 7 bases and the J gene lost 14 bases, with 18 bases spanning the gap. CDR3 in DNA: TGTGCCAGCACCAAGAGTGCGGGGCGTGAGTTCTTC. It yields the protein CASTKSAGREFF.

V is TRBV20-1 and J is TRBJ1-2, with no clear D. The CDR3 extends over 11 amino acids. CDR1 is DFQATT, CDR2 SNEGSKA, per germline (reference sequence). Trimming removed 7 bases from V and 3 bases from J, with 9 bases in between. CDR3 protein: CSVRADYGYTF. CDR3 nucleotides: TGCAGTGTGAGGGCAGACTATGGCTACACCTTC.

The chain links TRBV6-5 to TRBJ1-2; no clear D. Trimming removed 2 bases from V and 5 bases from J, with 9 bases in between. CDR1 and CDR2 (germline): MNHEY, SVGAGI. The CDR3 is 13 residues long. CDR3 residues: CASSYKQRYGYTF. CDR3 DNA sequence: TGTGCCAGCAGTTACAAACAAAGATATGGCTACACCTTC.

The chain combines TRBV19 with TRBJ1-2; D remains unclear. Trimming took off 2 bases at V and 6 bases at J, with 7 bases between the two ends. Germline CDR1 reads LNHDA; CDR2 reads SQIVND (reference sequence). This CDR3 region has 12 residues. In DNA, the CDR3 is TGTGCCAGTAGTATACAACGAGATGGCTACACCTTC. Amino acids: CASSIQRDGYTF.

This sequence joins TRBV6-5 and TRBJ1-1, with 7 bases matching TRBD1. The V gene's germline CDR1 is MNHEY and CDR2 SVGAGI. After removal of 7 bases from V and 3 bases from J, the junction contained 5 bases not matched to a gene. This CDR3 contains 13 residues. The DNA for the CDR3 is TGTGCCAGCACCAGGGACAGCCACACTGAAGCTTTCTTT. It translates to CASTRDSHTEAFF.

The gene calls are TRBV5-1 and TRBJ1-2; D remains unclear. V was pared by 0 bases and J by 2 bases, with 11 bases between. The CDR3 length is 15 residues. Germline V gene sequence: CDR1 SGHRS, CDR2 YFSETQ. CDR3 DNA sequence: TGCGCCAGCAGCTTGGCGGGCGGGGAGAACTATGGCTACACCTTC. Translating gives CASSLAGGENYGYTF. Based on the CDR3 plus reference TRBV5-1 and TRBJ1-2, the full variable domain is KAGVTQTPRYLIKTRGQQVTLSCSPISGHRSVSWYQQTPGQGLQFLFEYFSETQRNKGNFPGRFSGRQFSNSRSEMNVSTLELGDSALYLCASSLAGGENYGYTFGSGTRLTVV.

The chain recombines TRBV3-1 (or the pseudogene TRBV3-2) with TRBJ1-2; TRBD1 is a possible D gene (5 bases). Between the trimmed V and J ends, which lost 4 bases and 3 bases, there was a span of 15 bases. The CDR3 consists of 15 residues. Germline V gene lookup returns CDR1 LGHDT and CDR2 YNNKEL (reference sequence). The CDR3 reads CASSRDPTAHYGYTF. In DNA form, the CDR3 reads TGTGCCAGCAGCCGAGACCCGACAGCCCACTATGGCTACACCTTC.

A single count supports this clone. Written as DNA, the CDR3 is TGTGCCAGCACCCTTTCCGGGACAGGGGGGCGAAAACTGTTTTTT. Translating it yields CASTLSGTGGRKLFF. The rearrangement uses TRBV5-6 and TRBJ1-4; 11 bases align to TRBD1. Germline trimming cut 6 bases from V and 10 bases from J; bases unmatched to any gene: 11. The CDR3 runs 15 residues. The germline V gene has CDR1 SGHDT and CDR2 YYEEEE.

The chain is built from TRBV12-3 or TRBV12-4 and TRBJ1-2, with 10 bases aligning to TRBD1. J was trimmed by 6 bases and V by 4 bases; bases with no gene match: 2. The CDR3 length is 13 residues. Here the CDR3 reads CASSSGQGNGYTF. CDR3 DNA sequence: TGTGCCAGCAGTTCGGGACAGGGGAATGGCTACACCTTC.

V is TRBV18 and J is TRBJ1-3; 7 bases map to TRBD1. The CDR3 loop spans 15 amino acids. From germline, CDR1 is KGHSH and CDR2 LQKENI. Unmatched junction bases numbered 6, after V lost 2 bases and J lost 5 bases. The CDR3, as DNA: TGTGCCAGCTCACCATCAGGGACAGAGAGAAACACCATATATTTT. Protein sequence: CASSPSGTERNTIYF.

The J gene is TRBJ1-5, the V gene TRBV14; TRBD1 might be the D (6 bases). Germline V gene lookup returns CDR1 SGHDN and CDR2 FVKESK. Trimming left V 3 bases short and J 3 bases short, with 9 bases between. The CDR3 sequence is 14 residues long. The CDR3 DNA reads TGTGCCAGCAGCCAGACAGGATACAATCAGCCCCAGCATTTT. It encodes CASSQTGYNQPQHF.

The chain has TRBV6-5 and TRBJ1-4; 9 nucleotides agree with TRBD1. The CDR3 covers 16 residues. The germline V gene has CDR1 MNHEY and CDR2 SVGAGI. The ends lost 2 bases at V and 4 bases at J; junction bases unmatched: 5. The CDR3 DNA reads TGTGCCAGCAGTTACGGCGGGACAGGGATTAATGAAAAACTGTTTTTT. Protein product: CASSYGGTGINEKLFF.

In its sample, this clone was seen once. The chain is built from TRBV24-1 and TRBJ2-3; maybe TRBD2 (6 bases). CDR1 is KGHDR, CDR2 SFDVKD, per germline. Trimming left V 4 bases short and J 7 bases short, with 14 bases between. The CDR3 contains 14 residues. The CDR3 here is CATSERPGLNTQYF. The CDR3 nucleotides are TGTGCCACCAGTGAACGTCCGGGACTTAATACGCAGTATTTT.

The chain has TRBV11-2 and TRBJ2-7; no definite D call. CDR1 SGHAT and CDR2 FQNNGV come from the germline V gene. This CDR3 spans 19 amino acids. V dropped 4 bases and J dropped 2 bases, with 27 bases sitting between them. The CDR3 DNA reads as TGTGCCAGCAGCTCCTCCTTCCAATTTATCGATGTGACAACCTACGAGCAGTACTTC. Its translation: CASSSSFQFIDVTTYEQYF.

The chain carries TRBV28 and TRBJ2-1, with D tentatively TRBD2 (6 bases). The V end lost 7 bases, the J end lost 5 bases, and 18 bases lay between the germline ends. Germline V lookup: CDR1 MDHEN, CDR2 SYDVKM. The CDR3 totals 15 residues. The CDR3, as DNA: TGTGCCAGCATCCCGGCCGGGAGCGGCCACAATGAGCAGTTCTTC. It translates to CASIPAGSGHNEQFF.

This sequence joins TRBV4-3 and TRBJ2-3; D unclear. V lost 0 bases and J 3 bases, leaving 7 bases between the germline ends. There are 14 residues in the CDR3. The V gene's germline CDR1 is LGHNA and CDR2 YSLEER. The CDR3: CASSQDSQTDTQYF. In DNA form, the CDR3 reads TGCGCCAGCAGCCAAGATAGCCAGACAGATACGCAGTATTTT.

This clone was recorded only once. The chain couples TRBV27 to TRBJ2-1; TRBD1 agrees at 10 bases. The germline CDR1 and CDR2 sequences are MNHEY and SMNVEV (reference sequence). The CDR3 has 15 residues. J lost 4 bases, V lost 7 bases, and 7 bases had no gene match. CDR3 residues: CASTELGQGYNEQFF. The CDR3 DNA reads as TGTGCCAGCACCGAACTGGGACAGGGGTACAATGAGCAGTTCTTC.

The chain joins TRBV18 to TRBJ1-5, with D tentatively TRBD1 (5 bases). Germline V gene sequence: CDR1 KGHSH, CDR2 LQKENI. The CDR3 consists of 15 residues. V was cut by 3 bases and J by 4 bases, with 13 bases left in between. The CDR3 DNA follows: TGTGCCAGCTCACCCCCGGGGGGGAATAATCAGCCCCAGCATTTT. This sequence encodes CASSPPGGNNQPQHF.

This chain joins TRBV19 and TRBJ1-5, with a weak D call TRBD1 (5 bases). The ends were cut back, 4 bases at V and 6 bases at J, with 16 bases in the middle. The germline CDR1 and CDR2 sequences are LNHDA and SQIVND (reference sequence). This CDR3 contains 15 residues. CDR3 bases: TGTGCCAGTAGTACTGACGGCACCCAGGGTCAGCCCCAGCATTTT. Protein: CASSTDGTQGQPQHF.

J is TRBJ2-2 and V is TRBV27; D not certain. The germline V gene has CDR1 MNHEY and CDR2 SMNVEV (reference sequence). V was pared by 3 bases and J by 5 bases, with 13 bases between. This CDR3 has 15 amino acids. The CDR3 protein is CASSLAGMRTGELFF. CDR3 in DNA: TGTGCCAGCAGTTTGGCCGGTATGAGGACCGGGGAGCTGTTTTTT.

The chain links TRBV14 to TRBJ2-7; D unresolved. This CDR3 comprises 16 residues. The germline V and J ends were trimmed by 4 bases and 2 bases, with 18 bases remaining between them. Germline CDR1 SGHDN, CDR2 FVKESK. CDR3 bases: TGTGCCAGCAGCCCCATGGCGGCCATCCCTCCCTACGAGCAGTACTTC. Translated: CASSPMAAIPPYEQYF.

This chain links TRBV18 with TRBJ1-1, with a tentative D call TRBD1 (5 bases). CDR1 and CDR2 (germline): KGHSH, LQKENI. The CDR3 length is 15 residues. Trimming shortened V by 3 bases and J by 0 bases, and 11 bases separated the two germline ends. In nucleotides, the CDR3 is TGTGCCAGCTCACCCCAGGGCCTACTGAACACTGAAGCTTTCTTT. It encodes CASSPQGLLNTEAFF.